A selection of T cell receptor beta chains follows, all from one sample in a study of cytomegalovirus exposure and HLA in healthy donors. Using immunoSEQ multiplex PCR, the repertoire was profiled, and TCRdb retains in-frame clones only, with some absent. This sample's clone table lists around 100,000 clones. Sequencing was performed on PBMCs. Receptor source: a man aged 25-45 years in good health and CMV-seronegative. Each CDR3 is given with its conserved first and last residue. Fields, in order: J gene, V gene, D gene, CDR3 protein, CDR3 DNA. D genes are given only for firm matches.

TRBJ1-1	TRBV19	NA	CASSITSGTPNTEAFF	TGTGCCAGTAGTATAACCTCCGGGACACCCAACACTGAAGCTTTCTTT
TRBJ2-3	TRBV19	TRBD2	CASKLAGSFTDTQYF	TGTGCCAGTAAACTAGCGGGGAGCTTCACAGATACGCAGTATTTT
TRBJ2-1	TRBV5-6	NA	CASSLGARAGNNEQFF	TGTGCCAGCAGCTTGGGGGCCAGGGCTGGGAACAATGAGCAGTTCTTC
TRBJ1-3	TRBV19	TRBD1	CASSIATGAEGNTIYF	TGTGCCAGTAGTATTGCGACAGGGGCCGAGGGAAACACCATATATTTT
TRBJ1-5	TRBV6-5	TRBD1	CASSREWTGDQPQHF	TGTGCCAGCAGCCGGGAATGGACAGGGGATCAGCCCCAGCATTTT
TRBJ2-5	TRBV7-9	NA	CASSSYLREQETQYF	TGTGCCAGCAGCTCCTACTTGAGAGAACAAGAGACCCAGTACTTC
TRBJ2-7	TRBV27	TRBD2	CASRISGGGYEQYF	TGTGCCAGCAGGATTAGCGGGGGCGGGTACGAGCAGTACTTC
TRBJ2-7	TRBV5-1	TRBD1	CASSNDRGSPYEQYF	TGCGCCAGCAGCAACGACAGGGGATCCCCCTACGAGCAGTACTTC
TRBJ2-2	TRBV5-4	NA	CASFNSRGETGELFF	TGTGCCAGCTTCAACAGCCGGGGAGAGACCGGGGAGCTGTTTTTT
TRBJ2-1	TRBV4-2	TRBD2	CASSQTSGGANEQFF	TGTGCCAGCAGCCAAACTAGCGGGGGGGCCAATGAGCAGTTCTTC
TRBJ2-7	TRBV5-4	TRBD1	CASSLDRAQEQYF	TGTGCCAGCAGCCTGGACAGGGCCCAAGAGCAGTACTTC
TRBJ1-1	TRBV27	TRBD1	CASSSDRDYTEAFF	TGTGCCAGCAGTTCGGACAGGGACTACACTGAAGCTTTCTTT
TRBJ1-2	TRBV5-6	NA	CASSLEDRFLDGYTF	TGTGCCAGCAGCCTGGAGGACAGATTCTTAGATGGCTACACCTTC
TRBJ2-3	TRBV28	NA	CASSPHLEGADTDTQYF	TGTGCCAGCAGTCCACACTTAGAAGGGGCGGACACAGATACGCAGTATTTT
TRBJ2-3	TRBV7-6	TRBD2	CASSGSTSGGTQYF	TGTGCCAGCAGCGGGTCGACTAGCGGCGGTACGCAGTATTTT
TRBJ1-3	TRBV7-3	NA	CASAQDGGGNTIYF	TGTGCCAGTGCCCAGGATGGAGGAGGAAACACCATATATTTT
TRBJ2-1	TRBV7-9	TRBD1	CASSLVRTGGYNEQFF	TGTGCCAGCAGCTTAGTGCGGACAGGGGGCTACAATGAGCAGTTCTTC
TRBJ1-3	TRBV7-2	NA	CASSLATVGNTIYF	TGTGCCAGCAGCTTAGCAACAGTTGGAAACACCATATATTTT
TRBJ1-3	TRBV19	NA	CASTRDSGNTIYF	TGTGCCAGTACGCGGGACTCTGGAAACACCATATATTTT
TRBJ2-2	TRBV18	NA	CASSTVTGELFF	TGTGCCAGCTCGACAGTAACCGGGGAGCTGTTTTTT
TRBJ2-7	TRBV6-6	TRBD1	CASSRQGRNEQYF	TGTGCCAGCAGCCGACAGGGGAGAAACGAGCAGTACTTC
TRBJ2-7	TRBV5-1	TRBD2	CASSRTSGVGEQYF	TGCGCCAGCAGCCGGACTAGCGGGGTGGGAGAGCAGTACTTC
TRBJ2-5	TRBV2	TRBD2	CASRGLEETQYF	TGTGCCAGCAGGGGACTAGAGGAGACCCAGTACTTC
TRBJ1-5	TRBV2	NA	CASSDGGPHQPQHF	TGTGCCAGCAGTGATGGGGGCCCTCATCAGCCCCAGCATTTT
TRBJ1-1	TRBV7-9	TRBD1	CASSPYGQGQNTEAFF	TGTGCCAGCAGCCCGTATGGACAGGGGCAAAACACTGAAGCTTTCTTT
TRBJ2-3	TRBV27	TRBD2	CASSPRGLAGTTSTDTQYF	TGTGCCAGCAGCCCTCGTGGACTAGCGGGGACGACTAGCACAGATACGCAGTATTTT
TRBJ1-3	TRBV7-9	NA	CASSLHARDVDTIYF	TGTGCCAGCAGCTTACATGCCAGGGATGTAGACACCATATATTTT
TRBJ2-3	TRBV5-1	NA	CASHGGTDTQYF	TGCGCCAGCCACGGGGGCACAGATACGCAGTATTTT
TRBJ2-7	TRBV7-2	TRBD2	CASSFDRGGEQYF	TGTGCCAGCAGCTTCGACCGGGGGGGGGAGCAGTACTTC
TRBJ1-3	TRBV6-1	TRBD1	CASSEQGAAGNTIYF	TGTGCCAGCAGCGAACAGGGGGCGGCTGGAAACACCATATATTTT
TRBJ1-4	TRBV5-6	NA	CASSLVRAATNEKLFF	TGTGCCAGCAGCTTGGTCAGAGCGGCAACTAATGAAAAACTGTTTTTT